The present T cell receptor beta chain was sequenced within a study of cytomegalovirus exposure and HLA in healthy donors. Study-level information: Early on, a data release was issued that held approximately 92 million unique TCRs from HLA-typed donors. Study observations and caveats: Trimming of TCR beta V- and J-genes showed a link, identified in a later analysis, to a missense DCLRE1C variant. Later on, an analysis tied under 20,000 TCR beta sequences to HLA alleles at 0.05 false discovery rate.

Trimming pared 4 bases from V and 3 bases from J, leaving 11 bases between. Per germline, CDR1 SGHRS and CDR2 YFSETQ. The CDR3 sequence is 15 residues long. PCR used 60 Vbeta primers and 13 Jbeta primers. Assay: immunoSEQ multiplex PCR; the TCRdb copy retains only in-frame clones and omits some. The data contain 200,000 or so clones, over 70% of them singletons. Of note for this clone: Its antigen is as yet unknown.

This TCR was sampled from a man younger than 40 in good health and CMV-seronegative. The gene calls are TRBV5-1 and TRBJ2-6, with D possibly matching TRBD2 (5 bases). Specimen: PBMCs. The CDR3 DNA is TGCGCCAGCAGCCCATCCGGGGTTGGGGCCAACGTCCTGACTTTC. Translated: CASSPSGVGANVLTF.